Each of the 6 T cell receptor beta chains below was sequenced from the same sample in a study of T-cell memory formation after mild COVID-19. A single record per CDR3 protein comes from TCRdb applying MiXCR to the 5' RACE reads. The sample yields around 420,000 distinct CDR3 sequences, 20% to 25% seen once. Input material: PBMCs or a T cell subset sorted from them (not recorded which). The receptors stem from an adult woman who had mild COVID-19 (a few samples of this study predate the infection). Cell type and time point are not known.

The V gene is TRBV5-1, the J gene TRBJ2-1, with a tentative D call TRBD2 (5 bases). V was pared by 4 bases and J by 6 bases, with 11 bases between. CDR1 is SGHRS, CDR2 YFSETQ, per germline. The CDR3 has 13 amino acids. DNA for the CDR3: TGCGCCAGCAGCGGGGAGACGGGCAATGAGCAGTTCTTC. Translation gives CASSGETGNEQFF. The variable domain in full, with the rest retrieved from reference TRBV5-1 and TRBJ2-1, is KAGVTQTPRYLIKTRGQQVTLSCSPISGHRSVSWYQQTPGQGLQFLFEYFSETQRNKGNFPGRFSGRQFSNSRSEMNVSTLELGDSALYLCASSGETGNEQFFGPGTRLTVL.

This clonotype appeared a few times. The chain's CDR3 is CASSLAPDRVGVAFF. The CDR3 DNA sequence: TGTGCCAGCAGCTTAGCTCCCGACAGGGTTGGGGTAGCTTTCTTT. The gene calls are TRBV7-8 and TRBJ1-1, with 7 bases lining up with TRBD1. Germline loops: CDR1 SGHVS, CDR2 FQNEAQ. The CDR3 length is 15 residues. After removal of 0 bases from V and 10 bases from J, the junction contained 11 bases not matched to a gene.

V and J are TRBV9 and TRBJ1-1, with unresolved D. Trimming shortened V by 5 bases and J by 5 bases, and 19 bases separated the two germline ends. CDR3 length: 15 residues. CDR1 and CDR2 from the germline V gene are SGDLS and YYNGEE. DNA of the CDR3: TGTGCCAGCAGTACCCTCGCCCAAGAAGTAACTGAAGCTTTCTTT. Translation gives CASSTLAQEVTEAFF. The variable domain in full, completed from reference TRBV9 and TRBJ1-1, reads DSGVTQTPKHLITATGQRVTLRCSPRSGDLSVYWYQQSLDQGLQFLIQYYNGEERAKGNILERFSAQQFPDLHSELNLSSLELGDSALYFCASSTLAQEVTEAFFGQGTRLTVV.

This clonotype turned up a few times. As DNA, the CDR3 is TGCAGTGCTAGAGATAAAGGGGTCTTCCATTCACCCCTCCACTTT. It translates to CSARDKGVFHSPLHF. The chain uses TRBV20-1 and TRBJ1-6; maybe TRBD1 (5 bases). V was shortened by 0 bases and J by 8 bases, with 14 bases between the two germline ends. Germline CDR1 and CDR2: DFQATT and SNEGSKA (reference sequence). The CDR3 runs to 15 residues.

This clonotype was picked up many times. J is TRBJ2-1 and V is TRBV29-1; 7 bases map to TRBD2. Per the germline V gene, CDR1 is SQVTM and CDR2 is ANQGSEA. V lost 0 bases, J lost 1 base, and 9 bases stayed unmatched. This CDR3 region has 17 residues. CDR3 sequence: CSVEDSLLAVSYNEQFF. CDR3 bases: TGCAGCGTTGAAGACTCCCTGCTAGCGGTTTCCTACAATGAGCAGTTCTTC.

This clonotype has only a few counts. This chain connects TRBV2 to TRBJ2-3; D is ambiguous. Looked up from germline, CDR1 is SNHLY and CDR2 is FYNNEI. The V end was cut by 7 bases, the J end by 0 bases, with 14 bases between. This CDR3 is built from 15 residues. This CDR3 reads CASMGWAGSTDTQYF. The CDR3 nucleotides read TGTGCCAGCATGGGGTGGGCCGGTAGCACAGATACGCAGTATTTT. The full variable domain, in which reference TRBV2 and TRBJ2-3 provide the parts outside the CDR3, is EPEVTQTPSHQVTQMGQEVILRCVPISNHLYFYWYRQILGQKVEFLVSFYNNEISEKSEIFDDQFSVERPDGSNFTLKIRSTKLEDSAMYFCASMGWAGSTDTQYFGPGTRLTVL.